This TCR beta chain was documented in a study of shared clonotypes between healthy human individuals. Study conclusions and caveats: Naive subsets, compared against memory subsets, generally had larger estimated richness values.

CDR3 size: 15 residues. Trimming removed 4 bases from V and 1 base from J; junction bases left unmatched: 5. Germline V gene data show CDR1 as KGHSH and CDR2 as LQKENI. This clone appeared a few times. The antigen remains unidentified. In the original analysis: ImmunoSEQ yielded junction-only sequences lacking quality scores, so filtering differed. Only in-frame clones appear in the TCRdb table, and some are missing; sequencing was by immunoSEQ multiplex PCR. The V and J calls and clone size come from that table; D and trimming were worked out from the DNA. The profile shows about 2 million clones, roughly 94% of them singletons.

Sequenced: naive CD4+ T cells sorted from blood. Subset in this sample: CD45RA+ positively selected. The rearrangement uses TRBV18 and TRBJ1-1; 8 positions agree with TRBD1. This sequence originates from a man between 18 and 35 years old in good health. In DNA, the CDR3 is TGTGCCAGCTCACTTTCTGGACAGGGGAACACTGAAGCTTTCTTT. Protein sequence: CASSLSGQGNTEAFF.